The TCR beta chain described here comes from a study of CD4 T cells in relation to SARS-CoV-2 and coronaviruses. On the study more broadly: Median patient age was almost 40 years, spanning 21 to 72 years.

Naive and memory CD4+ T cell DNA was deep-sequenced without culture. Measured with immunoSEQ multiplex PCR; TCRdb has only the in-frame clones, and not every one. The table has 30,000 to 45,000 clones, roughly 88% seen once; the top ten hold 9.2%. Study-wide results and caveats: Crossreactivity was assessed only for spike protein, not other viral proteins.

About this clone itself: Its matching antigen is unknown.

The CDR3 is 14 amino acids. Sequencing was done on a sample of memory CD4+ T cells from PBMCs. This clonotype originated in an adult with COVID-19. The chain uses TRBV21-1 and TRBJ2-3; the table's D call, TRBD1, has no DNA check behind it. TRBV21-1 is marked as a pseudogene. The CDR3 DNA follows: TGTGCCAGCATGACAGGGGGCAACACAGATACGCAGTATTTT. Translation: CASMTGGNTDTQYF.